Here is one T cell receptor beta chain with its context. The target antigen is unknown. These data originate in a study of radiation and T cells in renal cell carcinoma. Study-wide results and limits: No pretreatment tumor biopsies were available for baseline clonotypes. Top tumor clonotypes rose in blood 2 weeks post-radiation, then contracted.

Per germline, CDR1 KGHSH and CDR2 LQKENI. The CDR3 contains 14 residues. The V gene end was trimmed by 5 bases and the J gene end by 6 bases; junction bases not matched to a gene: 8. Time point defined: blood 2 weeks post-SBRT. Treatment denoted: 15 Gy SBRT to primary tumor, nephrectomy 4 weeks later. The patient's renal cell carcinoma had clear cell pathology. Data came from immunoSEQ multiplex PCR; TCRdb stores just in-frame clones and leaves some out. The table includes 65,000 to 80,000 clones, 80% to 90% detected once. The specimen was blood, collected from a patient whose treatment included radiotherapy and nephrectomy. The rearrangement joins TRBV18 to TRBJ2-7; 9 positions match TRBD2. This receptor was identified in a woman aged 45-59 years with renal cell carcinoma. The CDR3 DNA follows: TGTGCCAGCTCAGCGCCGGGACTAGCACGCGAGCAGTACTTC. Encoded protein: CASSAPGLAREQYF.